These 4 T cell receptor beta chains were sequenced from one sample in a study of T cell responses to AZD1222 COVID-19 vaccine. Clones were read by immunoSEQ multiplex PCR, and TCRdb kept only the in-frame ones, dropping some. The table lists about 120,000 clones, about 90% of them singletons. This material consisted of peripheral blood, taken on day 0 of AZD1222 vaccination. Receptors were obtained from an adult in good health.

J is TRBJ1-3 and V is TRBV10-3; TRBD1 is a possible D gene (6 bases). Germline CDR1 ENHRY, CDR2 SYGVKD. V was cut by 4 bases and J by 7 bases, with 14 bases left in between. CDR3 size: 14 residues. For the CDR3, the DNA is TGTGCCATCAGTGTCACACAGGGTAGTAACACCATATATTTT. Translating gives CAISVTQGSNTIYF.

J is TRBJ1-1 and V is TRBV19; 7 bases agree with TRBD1. Germline V gives CDR1 LNHDA, CDR2 SQIVND (reference sequence). J gave up 0 bases and V 4 bases, and 5 bases lay outside the gene matches. The CDR3 has 15 amino acids. CDR3 residues: CASSTHRGVNTEAFF. The CDR3, as DNA: TGTGCCAGTAGTACTCACAGGGGAGTGAACACTGAAGCTTTCTTT.

The gene calls are TRBV27 and TRBJ2-5; D may correspond to TRBD1 or TRBD2 (5 bases each). The CDR3 consists of 15 residues. Germline V CDR1 and CDR2: MNHEY, SMNVEV (reference sequence). V was clipped by 3 bases and J by 4 bases, with 15 bases between them. CDR3 DNA: TGTGCCAGCAGTTTGGGAGCAGGGCACGGAGAGACCCAGTACTTC. It translates to CASSLGAGHGETQYF.

Details on this clone: At the DNA level, this CDR3 is encoded by other sequences in the same sample as well. The chain uses TRBV27 and TRBJ1-5, with D perhaps TRBD1 (5 bases). CDR1 and CDR2 (germline): MNHEY, SMNVEV (reference sequence). The V end was cut by 5 bases, the J end by 4 bases, with 12 bases between. The CDR3 extends over 14 amino acids. The CDR3 protein is CASSLQGGNQPQHF. Here the CDR3 DNA reads TGTGCCAGCAGTCTCCAGGGTGGGAATCAGCCCCAGCATTTT.